This entry features one T cell receptor (beta chain) sequence. Other DNA sequences in this specimen translate into the identical CDR3. The data originate from a study of blood T cell repertoires in COVID-19. The table came from immunoSEQ multiplex PCR; TCRdb's copy has only in-frame clones and leaves some out. The sample has a few hundred thousand clones, approximately 93% seen once. This CDR3 spans 13 amino acids. The ends were cut back, 4 bases at V and 4 bases at J, with 13 bases in the middle. The germline V gene has CDR1 SQVTM and CDR2 ANQGSEA. Living in 24 US areas, the participants were between roughly 18 and 90 years of age.

The sequenced material came from PBMCs or T cells enriched from blood (not recorded which). The V gene is TRBV29-1, the J gene TRBJ1-2; a possible D gene is TRBD1 (6 bases). The source of this sequence is a woman between 40 and 50 years old who had been exposed to COVID-19. The DNA of the CDR3 is TGCAGCGTTGCCGGCCAGGGGAGCTATGGCTACACCTTC. It specifies CSVAGQGSYGYTF.